This T cell receptor (beta chain) was identified during a study of shared clonotypes between healthy human individuals. The CDR3 runs to 16 residues. V shed 5 bases, J shed 5 bases, and the junction held 9 bases outside the gene matches. CDR1 MNHEY and CDR2 SMNVEV come from the germline V gene (reference sequence). Assay used: immunoSEQ multiplex PCR; TCRdb lists only in-frame clones, some missing. The data contain about 95,000 clones, roughly two thirds of them singletons. Study-wide points: The researchers took only blood, and tissue repertoires probably look different. What naive subsets generally showed was a larger estimated richness than memory subsets showed. Generation probabilities were higher for clonotypes shared across all four sorted-subset donors than for unshared ones.

This clone has only a few counts. Antigen: not known. The source of this sequence is a man younger than 45 in good health. Sequenced sample: memory CD8+ T cells sorted from blood. Sample subset: CD45RO+ cells pooled with CCR7-negative TemRA cells. The gene calls are TRBV27 and TRBJ2-7; 13 nucleotides match TRBD2. In nucleotides, the CDR3 is TGTGCCAGCAGTCTTACCGGACTAGCGGGAGTTAACGAGCAGTACTTC. This gives the protein CASSLTGLAGVNEQYF.